This T cell receptor beta chain was obtained from a study of T cells in Graves' hyperthyroidism and ophthalmopathy. Notes on the study in general: Most thyroid clonotypes expanded above 0.001 appeared in blood too.

This clonotype has a handful of counts. Its target is not known. CDR3 length equals 17 residues. Germline V lookup: CDR1 SGHAT, CDR2 FQNNGV. V was pared by 1 base and J by 6 bases, with 12 bases of the junction left unmatched. Amplification yielded TCR beta CDR3 regions, with RNA transcripts as the source. HTBI primers were the set used in a first-round RT-PCR of the TCR CDR3. One entry per CDR3 protein, called by TCRdb with MiXCR from the multiplex PCR reads. The sample carries 500,000 to 650,000 distinct CDR3 sequences, 17% recorded once. This TCR derives from a woman in her late teens or twenties with Graves' ophthalmopathy. The specimen was blood. This chain uses TRBV11-2 with TRBJ2-3, with 8 bases fitting TRBD1. For the CDR3, the DNA is TGTGCCAGCAGCTTAGCCGGGCAGGGGGCAATTTGGGATACGCAGTATTTT. Translating gives CASSLAGQGAIWDTQYF.